One and the same sample provided the 2 T cell receptor beta chains below, sequenced in a study of blood T cell repertoires in COVID-19. Using immunoSEQ multiplex PCR, the repertoire was profiled, and TCRdb retains in-frame clones only, with some absent. The data show fewer than 300,000 clones, with roughly 84% seen just once and less than 4% held by the top ten. Specimen: peripheral blood. These TCRs come from a woman aged 18-35 years with acute or convalescent COVID-19.

The CDR3 DNA reads as TGTGCCAGCAGTGAATCGGGGGGTTCTGGGGCCAACGTCCTGACTTTC. This codes for CASSESGGSGANVLTF. The rearrangement links TRBV6-1 to TRBJ2-6; 7 nucleotides line up with TRBD2. This CDR3 comprises 16 residues. V shed 2 bases, J shed 1 base, and the junction held 2 bases outside the gene matches. Germline V gene sequence: CDR1 MNHNS, CDR2 SASEGT.

This chain links TRBV27 with TRBJ2-1, with TRBD2 matching 9 bases. The CDR3 loop spans 22 amino acids. Germline assignment: CDR1 MNHEY and CDR2 SMNVEV (reference sequence). The ends lost 1 base at V and 0 bases at J; junction bases unmatched: 19. Here the CDR3 DNA reads TGTGCCAGCAGTTTATTTCCCCCGTTAGCGGGAGTTCGGGGAAGCTCCTACAATGAGCAGTTCTTC. It translates to CASSLFPPLAGVRGSSYNEQFF.